A single sample gave rise to the 24 T cell receptor beta chains below, sequenced in a study of regulatory T cells in long-lasting Graves disease. As to time point: persistent/refractory GD, antithyroid drugs over 5 years with positive TRAb. There was RNA extracted from PBMCs, and the TCR library was made from it. Building of the TCR beta libraries involved iRepertoire HTBI primers and Arm-PCR of CDR3 regions. TCRdb reprocessed the multiplex PCR reads with MiXCR, giving one entry per CDR3 protein. Of over 350,000 distinct CDR3 sequences in the sample, around 21% were seen once. Sequenced material: peripheral blood mononuclear cells (PBMCs), taken when the disease was refractory, from a patient treated with antithyroid drugs. Source of these receptors: a female donor with Graves disease.

This clonotype is a singleton in its sample. The V call is TRBV6-2 or TRBV6-3, the J call TRBJ2-7, with no clear D. The CDR3 contains 9 residues. Trimming shortened V by 7 bases and J by 6 bases, and 4 bases separated the two germline ends. Germline values: CDR1 MNHEY, CDR2 SVGEGT. DNA of the CDR3: TGTGCCAGCAACCTCGAGCAGTACTTC. Amino acid sequence: CASNLEQYF.

This clonotype has more than one count but fewer than ten. The chain links TRBV7-6 to TRBJ2-5, with D possibly matching TRBD2 (6 bases). The CDR3 has 16 residues. Trimming stripped 5 bases from V and 4 bases from J, with 20 bases between. CDR1 SGHVS and CDR2 FNYEAQ come from the germline V gene. The CDR3 spells CASSKEGRELVETQYF. Written as DNA, the CDR3 is TGTGCCAGCAGCAAAGAGGGACGGGAGTTAGTAGAGACCCAGTACTTC.

By proportion, this clonotype is medium-sized. The chain is built from TRBV2 and TRBJ2-7, with TRBD2 as a possible D gene (5 bases). This CDR3 has 13 amino acids. CDR1 and CDR2 (germline): SNHLY, FYNNEI. V shed 4 bases and J shed 1 base, with 8 bases lying between them. The chain's CDR3 is CASSGTGSYEQYF. The CDR3, as DNA: TGTGCCAGCAGTGGAACGGGGTCCTACGAGCAGTACTTC.

This clonotype was seen a handful of times. The V gene is TRBV20-1, the J gene TRBJ2-2, with 9 bases fitting TRBD2. CDR1 and CDR2 (germline): DFQATT, SNEGSKA (reference sequence). This CDR3 has 17 residues. After removal of 5 bases from V and 4 bases from J, the junction contained 14 bases not matched to a gene. The CDR3 region has the DNA TGCAGTGCTGGGCGAGGCGGGAGGGCCGCGGGCACCGGGGAGCTGTTTTTT. Its protein is CSAGRGGRAAGTGELFF.

This clonotype was counted many times. The chain joins TRBV6-1 to TRBJ2-6; no clear D. CDR1 is MNHNS, CDR2 SASEGT, per germline. The CDR3 spans 16 residues. Trimming cost V 6 bases and J 0 bases, with 12 bases left between them. The CDR3 region has the DNA TGTGCCAGCAGAGGCCGTTTGGACTCTGGGGCCAACGTCCTGACTTTC. Translation gives CASRGRLDSGANVLTF.

This clonotype was observed many times. The chain couples TRBV12-5 to TRBJ2-4, with TRBD2 matching over 9 bases. Trimming at V came to 0 bases and at J to 3 bases, leaving 9 bases not matched to a gene. CDR1 LGHNT and CDR2 FRNRAP come from the germline V gene. The CDR3 loop spans 18 amino acids. CDR3 protein: CASGLVPGTSMRKNIQYF. CDR3 bases: TGTGCTAGTGGTTTGGTTCCCGGGACTAGCATGCGCAAAAACATTCAGTACTTC.

A few counts support this clonotype. This sequence joins TRBV19 and TRBJ2-5, with D unclear. The DNA end is a closer match to TRBJ2-7, so the J assignment may be wrong. CDR3 size: 15 residues. CDR1 is LNHDA and CDR2 is SQIVND in the germline V gene (reference sequence). CDR3 sequence reads: CASSIGQISTHEQYF. The CDR3 DNA sequence: TGTGCCAGTAGTATCGGGCAGATCTCTACCCACGAGCAGTACTTC.

As regards this clonotype: This may come from a read error, since a much larger clone is one base off. The genes are TRBV28 and TRBJ1-2; D may be TRBD1 (5 bases). The CDR3 is made up of 15 amino acids. In germline, CDR1 is MDHEN, CDR2 SYDVKM. CDR3 region: CASSLTEIGAYGYAF. CDR3 bases: TGTGCCAGCAGCCTGACCGAGATAGGGGCCTATGGCTACGCCTTC.

This clonotype was recorded many times. The chain is built from TRBV11-2 and TRBJ2-1, with 7 bases aligning to TRBD2. The CDR3 has 15 amino acids. CDR1 SGHAT and CDR2 FQNNGV come from the germline V gene. Trimming took 5 bases from V and 6 from J; bases not matched to a gene: 10. The CDR3 DNA reads as TGTGCCAGCAGCCCTTTGGGGGGGGTTGGCAATGAGCAGTTCTTC. It encodes CASSPLGGVGNEQFF.

Ten or more counts support this clonotype. V gene TRBV28 combines with J gene TRBJ2-7; 7 bases map to TRBD1. Germline-derived CDR1 and CDR2 are MDHEN and SYDVKM. V shed 10 bases and J 2 bases; nucleotides not matched to a gene: 14. The CDR3 has 15 amino acids. This CDR3 reads CATQRPGTVAYEQYF. DNA for the CDR3: TGTGCCACGCAGCGTCCCGGGACAGTAGCCTACGAGCAGTACTTC. Using reference TRBV28 and TRBJ2-7 for the parts outside the CDR3, the full variable domain is DVKVTQSSRYLVKRTGEKVFLECVQDMDHENMFWYRQDPGLGLRLIYFSYDVKMKEKGDIPEGYSVSREKKERFSLILESASTNQTSMYLCATQRPGTVAYEQYFGPGTRLTVT.

This sequence joins TRBV25-1 and TRBJ1-6, with 7 bases matching TRBD1. The CDR3 loop spans 20 amino acids. V trimming: 0 bases; J trimming: 2 bases; junction bases outside the gene matches: 13. Germline V gene data show CDR1 as MGHDK and CDR2 as SYGVNS. DNA of the CDR3: TGTGCCAGCAGTGAATATATTCTCGGCGAAGGGGGCCCCTATAATTCACCCCTCCACTTT. Translating gives CASSEYILGEGGPYNSPLHF.

This clonotype has a count of ten or more. The chain has TRBV12-3 or TRBV12-4 and TRBJ1-5; D is uncertain. The CDR3 has 13 amino acids. V lost 4 bases and J 5 bases, leaving 9 bases between the germline ends. Here the CDR3 reads CASSYSDYQPQHF. CDR3 sequence (DNA): TGTGCCAGCAGTTACTCCGACTATCAGCCCCAGCATTTT.

This clonotype was counted only a few times. The chain is built from TRBV6-2 or TRBV6-3 and TRBJ2-7, with D possibly being TRBD2 (5 bases). The CDR3 is 14 amino acids. Germline V CDR1 and CDR2: MNHEY, SVGEGT. CDR3 in DNA: TGTGCGGAGGAACTTACGCGGGCCCCTTACGAGCAGTACTTC. It specifies CAEELTRAPYEQYF.

The chain has TRBV4-1 and TRBJ2-7, with a weak D call TRBD1 (6 bases). The CDR3 is 15 amino acids. The V gene lost 3 bases and the J gene lost 3 bases, with 15 bases spanning the gap. Germline CDR1 is MGHRA and CDR2 is YSYEKL. The CDR3 DNA follows: TGCGCCAGCAGCCATCCCCCCCAGGGGCACTACGAGCAGTACTTC. Amino acid sequence: CASSHPPQGHYEQYF.

This clonotype has at least ten counts. V is TRBV12-3 or TRBV12-4 and J is TRBJ2-2; 9 bases line up with TRBD2. V lost 2 bases and J lost 9; bases outside the gene matches: 7. The CDR3 contains 15 residues. The CDR3 is CASSLSPAGGRELFF. CDR3 sequence (DNA): TGTGCCAGCAGTTTATCCCCAGCGGGAGGTCGGGAGCTGTTTTTT.

In this sample, this clonotype turned up a few times. The chain recombines TRBV20-1 with TRBJ1-2; D is unclear. The CDR3 runs 13 residues. From germline, CDR1 is DFQATT and CDR2 SNEGSKA (reference sequence). Between the trimmed V and J ends, which lost 0 bases and 4 bases, there was a span of 9 bases. CDR3 residues: CSARDLRTYGYTF. The CDR3 DNA sequence: TGCAGTGCTAGAGATCTACGGACCTATGGCTACACCTTC.

On this clonotype: As the CDR3 is not closed by the conserved phenylalanine or tryptophan, this likely results from a read error. V usage is TRBV6-2 or TRBV6-3 and J usage is TRBJ2-7; D not certain. Germline CDR1 and CDR2: MNHEY and SVGEGT. The CDR3 totals 15 residues. V lost 0 bases and J lost 1, with 10 bases in between. The CDR3 is CASSYSDPISYEQYL. The CDR3 bases are TGTGCCAGCAGTTACTCCGACCCTATATCCTACGAGCAGTACCTC.

The sample holds a few counts of this clonotype. The V call is TRBV7-9, the J call TRBJ2-5; TRBD1 matches at 8 bases. Germline V gene data show CDR1 as SEHNR and CDR2 as FQNEAQ (reference sequence). Unmatched junction bases numbered 10, after V lost 5 bases and J lost 2 bases. This CDR3 has 16 residues. The CDR3 bases are TGTGCCAGCAGCCCGTGGACAGGGCCGGATCAAGAGACCCAGTACTTC. Translation gives CASSPWTGPDQETQYF. Together with reference TRBV7-9 and TRBJ2-5, the CDR3 gives the full variable domain: DTGVSQNPRHKITKRGQNVTFRCDPISEHNRLYWYRQTLGQGPEFLTYFQNEAQLEKSRLLSDRFSAERPKGSFSTLEIQRTEQGDSAMYLCASSPWTGPDQETQYFGPGTRLLVL.

This clonotype was counted only a few times. V usage is TRBV7-2 and J usage is TRBJ2-2; 9 bases line up with TRBD1. The trim removed 1 base at V and 4 bases at J, leaving 1 base unmatched. CDR1 and CDR2 (germline): SGHTA, FQGNSA. There are 15 residues in the CDR3. CDR3 nucleotide sequence: TGTGCCAGCAGCTTAGAGGACAGGGGCACCGGGGAGCTGTTTTTT. As protein: CASSLEDRGTGELFF.

This clonotype showed up just a few times. J is TRBJ2-5 and V is TRBV4-3, with 7 bases that match TRBD1. CDR1 and CDR2 from the germline V gene are LGHNA and YSLEER. The junction had 4 bases not matched to a gene; V was cut back by 0 bases and J by 9 bases. The CDR3 runs to 13 residues. CDR3 residues: CASSQDLGQSQYF. The CDR3 region has the DNA TGCGCCAGCAGCCAAGATCTGGGACAGTCCCAGTACTTC.

The sample holds many counts of this clonotype. This chain connects TRBV20-1 to TRBJ1-5; D possibly corresponds to TRBD1 (5 bases). The V end lost 3 bases, the J end lost 6 bases, and 15 bases lay between the germline ends. The length of the CDR3 is 14 residues. The germline V gene has CDR1 DFQATT and CDR2 SNEGSKA (reference sequence). The CDR3 loop reads CSASTPAGGQPQHF. CDR3 bases: TGCAGTGCTAGTACCCCAGCGGGGGGTCAGCCCCAGCATTTT.

The chain combines TRBV4-3 with TRBJ2-5; 8 nucleotides line up with TRBD2. Germline CDR1 LGHNA, CDR2 YSLEER. The CDR3 totals 17 residues. J gave up 0 bases and V 1 base, and 7 bases lay outside the gene matches. The CDR3: CASSQGVSGTYQETQYF. The CDR3, as DNA: TGCGCCAGCAGCCAAGGTGTTAGCGGGACGTACCAAGAGACCCAGTACTTC.

V usage is TRBV6-1 and J usage is TRBJ2-7; 11 positions match TRBD2. CDR3 length equals 14 residues. CDR1 MNHNS and CDR2 SASEGT come from the germline V gene. With V trimmed by 6 bases and J by 2 bases, 3 bases remained unmatched. The CDR3 protein is CASRGLAGTYEQYF. In DNA, the CDR3 is TGTGCCAGCAGAGGACTAGCGGGTACCTACGAGCAGTACTTC.

The rearrangement links TRBV27 to TRBJ2-7; unclear D gene. CDR3 length: 14 residues. V gave up 3 bases and J gave up 3 bases, with 12 bases separating them. Germline CDR1 is MNHEY and CDR2 is SMNVEV (reference sequence). The CDR3 loop is CASSFSVSGYEQYF. The CDR3 DNA reads as TGTGCCAGCAGTTTTTCTGTTTCGGGCTACGAGCAGTACTTC.